This T cell receptor beta chain comes out of a study of blood T cell repertoires in COVID-19. Sequencing used immunoSEQ multiplex PCR; TCRdb keeps in-frame clones, though not all of them. The sample lists about 270,000 clones; around 89% were seen once. Clinical histories supplied by participants themselves formed the basis of cohort assignment. Germline V gene sequence: CDR1 SGDLS, CDR2 YYNGEE. The CDR3 length is 17 residues. The trim removed 3 bases at V and 6 bases at J, leaving 11 bases unmatched. This chain uses TRBV9 with TRBJ2-1; 11 bases align to TRBD2. The sequence was collected from a woman in her 30s with acute COVID-19. The sequenced material came from PBMCs or T cells enriched from blood (not recorded which). CDR3 sequence: CASSALLAGVLGNEQFF. The CDR3 region has the DNA TGTGCCAGCAGCGCCTTACTAGCGGGAGTTTTGGGCAATGAGCAGTTCTTC.